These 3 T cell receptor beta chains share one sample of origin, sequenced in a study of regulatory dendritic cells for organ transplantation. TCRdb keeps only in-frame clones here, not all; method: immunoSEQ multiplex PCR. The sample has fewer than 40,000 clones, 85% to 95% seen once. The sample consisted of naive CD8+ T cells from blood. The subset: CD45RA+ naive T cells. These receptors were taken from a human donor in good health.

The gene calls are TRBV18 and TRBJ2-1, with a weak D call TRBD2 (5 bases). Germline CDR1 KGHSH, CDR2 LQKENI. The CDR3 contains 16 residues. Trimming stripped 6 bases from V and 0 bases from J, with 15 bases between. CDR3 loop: CASSPSLAGSYNEQFF. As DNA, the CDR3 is TGTGCCAGCTCGCCCTCCCTGGCGGGCTCCTACAATGAGCAGTTCTTC.

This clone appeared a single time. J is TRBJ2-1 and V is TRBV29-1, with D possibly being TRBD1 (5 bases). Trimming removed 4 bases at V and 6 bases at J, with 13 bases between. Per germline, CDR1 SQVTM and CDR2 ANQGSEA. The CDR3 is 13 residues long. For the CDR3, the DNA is TGCAGCGTTGGCAGGGTAGGGGCCAATGAGCAGTTCTTC. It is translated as CSVGRVGANEQFF.

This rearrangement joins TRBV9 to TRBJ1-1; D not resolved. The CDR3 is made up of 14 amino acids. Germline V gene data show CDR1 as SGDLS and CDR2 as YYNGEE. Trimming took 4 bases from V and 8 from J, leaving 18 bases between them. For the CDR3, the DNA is TGTGCCAGCAGCCCGACGGTTACCCGAACCGAAGCTTTCTTT. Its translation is CASSPTVTRTEAFF. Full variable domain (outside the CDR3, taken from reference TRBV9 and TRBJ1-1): DSGVTQTPKHLITATGQRVTLRCSPRSGDLSVYWYQQSLDQGLQFLIQYYNGEERAKGNILERFSAQQFPDLHSELNLSSLELGDSALYFCASSPTVTRTEAFFGQGTRLTVV.